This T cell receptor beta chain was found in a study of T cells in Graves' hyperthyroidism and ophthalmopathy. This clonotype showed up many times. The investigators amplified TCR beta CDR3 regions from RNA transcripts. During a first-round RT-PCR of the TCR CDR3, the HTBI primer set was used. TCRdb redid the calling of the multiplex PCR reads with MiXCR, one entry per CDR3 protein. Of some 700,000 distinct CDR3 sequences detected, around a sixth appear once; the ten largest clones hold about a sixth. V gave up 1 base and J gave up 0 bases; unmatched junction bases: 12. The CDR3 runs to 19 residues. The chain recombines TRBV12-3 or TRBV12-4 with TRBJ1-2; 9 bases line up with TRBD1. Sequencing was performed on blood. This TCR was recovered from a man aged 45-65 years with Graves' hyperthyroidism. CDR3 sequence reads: CASSLGFGDRVWANYGYTF. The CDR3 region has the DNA TGTGCCAGCAGTTTAGGATTCGGGGACAGGGTTTGGGCTAACTATGGCTACACCTTC.